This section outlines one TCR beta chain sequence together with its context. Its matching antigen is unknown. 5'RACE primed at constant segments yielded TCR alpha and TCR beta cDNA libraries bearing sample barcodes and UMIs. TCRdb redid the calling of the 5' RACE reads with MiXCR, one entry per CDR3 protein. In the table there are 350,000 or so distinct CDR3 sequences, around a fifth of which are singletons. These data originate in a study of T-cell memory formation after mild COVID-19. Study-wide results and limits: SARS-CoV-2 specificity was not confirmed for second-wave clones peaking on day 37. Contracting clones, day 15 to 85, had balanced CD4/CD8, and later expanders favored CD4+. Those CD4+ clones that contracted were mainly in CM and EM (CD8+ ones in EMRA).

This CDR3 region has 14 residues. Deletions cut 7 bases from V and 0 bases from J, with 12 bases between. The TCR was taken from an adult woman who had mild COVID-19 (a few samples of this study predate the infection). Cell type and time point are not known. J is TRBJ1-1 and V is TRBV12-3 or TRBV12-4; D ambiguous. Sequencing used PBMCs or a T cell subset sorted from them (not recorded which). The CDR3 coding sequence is TGTGCCAGCAAGGGCCCAGCCATGAACACTGAAGCTTTCTTT. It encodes CASKGPAMNTEAFF.